Here is one TCR beta chain with its context. This record belongs to a study of blood T cell repertoires in COVID-19. About the study: Whether acute or convalescent, the COVID-19 samples came from the United States, Italy and Spain. PBMCs, B-cell-depleted T cells, or T cells provided the cDNA or gDNA that made up the material.

This CDR3 comprises 17 residues. The trim removed 6 bases at V and 8 bases at J, leaving 14 bases unmatched. Germline CDR1 and CDR2: SNHLY and FYNNEI. How the authors handled the data: Counts of nucleated cells, estimated from reference gene primer amplification, were obtained. Generated by immunoSEQ multiplex PCR, the TCRdb table keeps only in-frame clones and is missing some. D and trimming were read from the DNA, whereas the V and J calls and clone size are those reported in that table. In the table there are 98,000 or so clones, around 86% of which are singletons. The V gene is TRBV2, the J gene TRBJ2-1; 12 nucleotides line up with TRBD2. The source of this sequence is a man aged 45-65 years with acute or convalescent COVID-19. The specimen sequenced was peripheral blood. The CDR3 coding sequence is TGTGCCAGCAGCGCCCCTAGCGGGAGGGCCGGGTTGGATGAGCAGTTCTTC. This gives the protein CASSAPSGRAGLDEQFF.